The 14 T cell receptor beta chains reported below all come from one sample, sequenced in a study of identical twins. TCRdb re-derived calls from the 5' RACE reads in MiXCR, one entry per CDR3 protein. The sample lists 200,000 to 250,000 distinct CDR3 sequences, over 5.5% occurring once. Another study also made use of these data, one on T cells expressing NK-cell markers.

The material sequenced was CD8+ T cells sorted from blood. The receptors shown here come from a woman under 30 in good health.

The CDR3 protein is CSARDHTGTSPNEQFF. Here the CDR3 DNA reads TGCAGTGCTAGAGACCACACCGGGACCTCCCCCAATGAGCAGTTCTTC. V is TRBV20-1 and J is TRBJ2-1, with D possibly called TRBD1 or TRBD2 (5 bases each). CDR1 is DFQATT, CDR2 SNEGSKA, per germline (reference sequence). The CDR3 is made up of 16 amino acids. Trimming pared 0 bases from V and 6 bases from J, leaving 18 bases between.

This clonotype came up many times. The chain carries TRBV12-3 or TRBV12-4 and TRBJ2-1; 8 bases line up with TRBD1. V lost 5 bases, J lost 8 bases, and 2 bases stayed unmatched. CDR3 length equals 12 residues. For the CDR3, the DNA is TGTGCCAGCAGTGGACAGGGCTATGAGCAGTTCTTC. Translated, it gives CASSGQGYEQFF.

This chain links TRBV29-1 with TRBJ2-4; D uncertain. V lost 3 bases, J lost 0 bases, and 6 bases lay in between. Per germline, CDR1 SQVTM and CDR2 ANQGSEA. The CDR3 totals 13 residues. The CDR3, as DNA: TGCAGCGTTGAGGGTAGAGCCAAAAACATTCAGTACTTC. This gives the protein CSVEGRAKNIQYF. Full variable domain (rest looked up from reference TRBV29-1 and TRBJ2-4): SAVISQKPSRDICQRGTSLTIQCQVDSQVTMMFWYRQQPGQSLTLIATANQGSEATYESGFVIDKFPISRPNLTFSTLTVSNMSPEDSSIYLCSVEGRAKNIQYFGAGTRLSVL.

This clonotype was detected ten times or more. The chain couples TRBV12-3 or TRBV12-4 to TRBJ1-5; no clear D. V gave up 8 bases and J gave up 10 bases, with 15 bases separating them. The CDR3 runs 12 residues. The CDR3 coding sequence is TGTGCCAGCTCAACCGGGAGGCTTCCCCAGCATTTT. As protein: CASSTGRLPQHF.

The J gene is TRBJ1-1, the V gene TRBV4-1; D is uncertain. CDR1 is MGHRA and CDR2 is YSYEKL in the germline V gene. This CDR3 comprises 15 residues. Trimming removed 0 bases from V and 4 bases from J, with 12 bases in between. In nucleotides, the CDR3 is TGCGCCAGCAGCCAAGAGGCGCGGCGTACCACTGAAGCTTTCTTT. This sequence encodes CASSQEARRTTEAFF.

The chain combines TRBV20-1 with TRBJ1-2; 8 positions agree with TRBD1. In germline, CDR1 is DFQATT, CDR2 SNEGSKA (reference sequence). V lost 1 base to trimming and J lost 6 bases; unmatched junction nucleotides: 10. This CDR3 is built from 15 residues. The CDR3 sequence: CSARVLDRAHDGYTF. The CDR3 bases are TGCAGTGCTAGAGTATTGGACAGGGCCCATGATGGCTACACCTTC.

At least ten counts were recorded for this clonotype. The V and J genes are TRBV5-1 and TRBJ1-1; no firm D call. Germline V gene lookup returns CDR1 SGHRS and CDR2 YFSETQ. Trimming left V 3 bases short and J 3 bases short, with 18 bases between. The CDR3 length is 16 residues. The chain's CDR3 is CASSSTGIGSYTEAFF. The CDR3 bases are TGCGCCAGCAGCTCGACGGGTATTGGGAGTTACACTGAAGCTTTCTTT.

For the CDR3, the DNA is TGTGCCAGCAGTCACTACAGGGGTGGAAAATCCTACGAGCAGTACTTC. It translates to CASSHYRGGKSYEQYF. The V and J genes are TRBV6-5 and TRBJ2-7; 7 bases align to TRBD1. Looked up from germline, CDR1 is MNHEY and CDR2 is SVGAGI. The junction had 11 bases not matched to a gene; V was cut back by 5 bases and J by 1 base. There are 16 residues in the CDR3.

This clonotype was seen a handful of times. This chain's CDR3 is CASSLKRLREQYF. The CDR3 region has the DNA TGTGCCAGCAGTTTAAAGCGTCTACGGGAGCAGTACTTC. This sequence joins TRBV27 and TRBJ2-7, with no clear D. This CDR3 is built from 13 residues. The germline CDR1 and CDR2 sequences are MNHEY and SMNVEV (reference sequence). Deletions cut 2 bases from V and 7 bases from J, with 12 bases between.

About this clonotype: Mismatch with germline at one junction end may stem from a read error. The genes are TRBV5-5 and TRBJ2-1; D gene ambiguous. The V gene's germline CDR1 is SGHKS and CDR2 YYEKEE (reference sequence). The CDR3 covers 14 residues. The CDR3 region is CAISPGQVYNEQFF. The CDR3 nucleotides read TGTGCCATCAGCCCTGGGCAGGTATACAATGAGCAGTTCTTC.

Ten or more counts support this clonotype. This chain links TRBV6-1 with TRBJ2-1, with 9 bases lining up with TRBD2. This CDR3 comprises 14 residues. The germline V gene has CDR1 MNHNS and CDR2 SASEGT. V trimming: 6 bases; J trimming: 6 bases; junction bases outside the gene matches: 6. Here the CDR3 reads CASSGLAGINEQFF. CDR3 in DNA: TGTGCCAGCAGCGGCCTAGCGGGAATCAATGAGCAGTTCTTC.

The table lists this clonotype with a few counts. The J gene is TRBJ2-1, the V gene TRBV5-5; D is possibly TRBD2 (6 bases). This CDR3 spans 12 amino acids. Trimming cost V 3 bases and J 8 bases, with 9 bases left between them. Germline CDR1 reads SGHKS; CDR2 reads YYEKEE (reference sequence). The chain's CDR3 is CASSSLAYEQFF. CDR3 nucleotides: TGTGCCAGCAGCTCTCTAGCGTATGAGCAGTTCTTC. The variable domain in full, with the rest retrieved from reference TRBV5-5 and TRBJ2-1, is DAGVTQSPTHLIKTRGQQVTLRCSPISGHKSVSWYQQVLGQGPQFIFQYYEKEERGRGNFPDRFSARQFPNYSSELNVNALLLGDSALYLCASSSLAYEQFFGPGTRLTVL.

The sample holds a few counts of this clonotype. V usage is TRBV6-5 and J usage is TRBJ2-5; the D is unclear. From germline, CDR1 is MNHEY and CDR2 SVGAGI. Trimming took 4 bases from V and 1 from J, leaving 13 bases between them. The length of the CDR3 is 15 residues. The CDR3 DNA is TGTGCCAGCAGTTCCTCCGAGGCGATCCAAGAGACCCAGTACTTC. Protein: CASSSSEAIQETQYF.

V and J are TRBV6-5 and TRBJ2-5, with D tentatively TRBD2 (6 bases). The CDR3 covers 11 residues. Trimming removed 8 bases from V and 5 bases from J, with 9 bases in between. Germline-derived CDR1 and CDR2 are MNHEY and SVGAGI. DNA for the CDR3: TGTGCCAGCCGGGACTTGGAGACCCAGTACTTC. This encodes CASRDLETQYF.